The present entry profiles one TCR beta chain with its context. As it was prepared, the TCRbeta library received unique molecular identifiers. TCRdb re-analysed the PCR reads in MiXCR, keeping a single row per CDR3 protein. The data show some 400,000 distinct CDR3 sequences, about 20% seen once. The germline V gene has CDR1 MDHEN and CDR2 SYDVKM. The germline V and J ends were trimmed by 3 bases and 2 bases, with 6 bases remaining between them. The CDR3 extends over 13 amino acids. This record belongs to a study of T-cell reconstitution after alpha-beta-depleted transplantation in children. The chain is built from TRBV28 and TRBJ2-3; no clear D gene. The receptor was isolated from a human donor who donated a stem cell graft to a child with acute myeloid leukemia. The sample in question was PBMCs from the stem cell graft donor, obtained from the stem cell graft. CDR3: CASSFPPTDTQYF. The CDR3 region has the DNA TGTGCCAGCAGTTTCCCCCCCACAGATACGCAGTATTTT.